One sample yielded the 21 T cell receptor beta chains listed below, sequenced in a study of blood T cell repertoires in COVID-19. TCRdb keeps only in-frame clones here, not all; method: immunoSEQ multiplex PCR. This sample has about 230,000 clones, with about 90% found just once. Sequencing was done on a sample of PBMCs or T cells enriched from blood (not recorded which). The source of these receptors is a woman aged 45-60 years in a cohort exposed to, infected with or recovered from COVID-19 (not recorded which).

The CDR3 loop reads CASSQENRGSNTGELFF. The CDR3 bases are TGCGCCAGCAGCCAAGAGAACAGGGGATCGAACACCGGGGAGCTGTTTTTT. The chain joins TRBV4-1 to TRBJ2-2, with 7 bases fitting TRBD1. Trimming removed 0 bases from V and 0 bases from J; junction bases left unmatched: 4. The CDR3 loop spans 17 amino acids. The germline V gene encodes CDR1 MGHRA and CDR2 YSYEKL.

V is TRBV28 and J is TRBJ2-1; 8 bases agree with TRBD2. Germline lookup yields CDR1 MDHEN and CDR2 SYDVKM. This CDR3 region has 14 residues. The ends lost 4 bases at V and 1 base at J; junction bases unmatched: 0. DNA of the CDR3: TGTGCCAGCAGTTCGGGGGGGTCCTACAATGAGCAGTTCTTC. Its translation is CASSSGGSYNEQFF.

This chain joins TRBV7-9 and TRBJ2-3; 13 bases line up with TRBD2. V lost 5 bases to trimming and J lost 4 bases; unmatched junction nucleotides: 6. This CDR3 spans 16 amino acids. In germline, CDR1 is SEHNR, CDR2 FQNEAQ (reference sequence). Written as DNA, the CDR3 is TGTGCCAGCAGCCTCACTAGCGGGGGGGCCGCAGATACGCAGTATTTT. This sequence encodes CASSLTSGGAADTQYF.

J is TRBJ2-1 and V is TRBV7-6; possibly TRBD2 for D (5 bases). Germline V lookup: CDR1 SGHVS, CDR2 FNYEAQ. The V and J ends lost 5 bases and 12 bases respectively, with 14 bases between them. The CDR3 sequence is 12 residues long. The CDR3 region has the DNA TGTGCCAGCAGCCTCCCCAGCGGCTCGCAGTTCTTC. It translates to CASSLPSGSQFF.

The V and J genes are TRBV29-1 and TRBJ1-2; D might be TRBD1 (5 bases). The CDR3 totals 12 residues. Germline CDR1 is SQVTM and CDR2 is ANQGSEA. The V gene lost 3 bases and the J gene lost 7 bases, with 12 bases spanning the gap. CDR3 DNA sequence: TGCAGCGTTGATCGGAGGGGTAGTGGCTACACCTTC. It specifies CSVDRRGSGYTF.

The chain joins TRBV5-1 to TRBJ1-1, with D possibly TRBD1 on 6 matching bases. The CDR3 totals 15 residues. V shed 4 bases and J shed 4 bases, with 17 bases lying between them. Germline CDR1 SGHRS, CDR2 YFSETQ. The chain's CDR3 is CASSGTGRESTEAFF. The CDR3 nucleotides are TGCGCCAGCAGCGGAACAGGGAGAGAGAGCACTGAAGCTTTCTTT. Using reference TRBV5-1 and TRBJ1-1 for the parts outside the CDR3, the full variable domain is KAGVTQTPRYLIKTRGQQVTLSCSPISGHRSVSWYQQTPGQGLQFLFEYFSETQRNKGNFPGRFSGRQFSNSRSEMNVSTLELGDSALYLCASSGTGRESTEAFFGQGTRLTVV.

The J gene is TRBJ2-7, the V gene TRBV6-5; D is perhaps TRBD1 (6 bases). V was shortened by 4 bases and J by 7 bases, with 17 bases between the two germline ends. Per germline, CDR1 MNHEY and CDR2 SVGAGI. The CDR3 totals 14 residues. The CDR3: CASSFGTKAREQYF. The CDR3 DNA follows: TGTGCCAGCAGTTTCGGGACAAAGGCGAGGGAGCAGTACTTC.

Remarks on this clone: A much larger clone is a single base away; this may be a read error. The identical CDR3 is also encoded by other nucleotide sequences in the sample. The CDR3 DNA reads as TGTGCCAGCAGCTTAGACAGGAACACTGAAGCTTTCTTT. The encoded protein is CASSLDRNTEAFF. The chain employs TRBV7-3 and TRBJ1-1, with a possible D match to TRBD1 (5 bases). The CDR3 runs 13 residues. Trimming removed 2 bases at V and 1 base at J, with 5 bases between. Germline V gene data show CDR1 as SGHTA and CDR2 as FQGTGA.

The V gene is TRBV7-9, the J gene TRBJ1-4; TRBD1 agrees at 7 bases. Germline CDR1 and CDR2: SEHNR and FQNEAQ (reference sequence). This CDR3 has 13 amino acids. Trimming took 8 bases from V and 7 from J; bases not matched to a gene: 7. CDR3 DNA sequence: TGTGCCAGCGGGGCAGGGGGTCGTGAAAAACTGTTTTTT. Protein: CASGAGGREKLFF.

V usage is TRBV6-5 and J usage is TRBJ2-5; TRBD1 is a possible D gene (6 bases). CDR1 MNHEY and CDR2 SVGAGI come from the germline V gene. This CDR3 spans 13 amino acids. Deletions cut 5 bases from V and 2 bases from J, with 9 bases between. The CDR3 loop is CASSRTAQETQYF. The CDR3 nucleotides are TGTGCCAGCAGTCGGACAGCTCAAGAGACCCAGTACTTC.

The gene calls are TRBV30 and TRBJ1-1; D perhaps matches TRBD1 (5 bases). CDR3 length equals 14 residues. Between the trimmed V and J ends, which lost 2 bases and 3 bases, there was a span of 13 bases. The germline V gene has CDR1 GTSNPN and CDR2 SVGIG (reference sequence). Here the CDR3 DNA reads TGTGCCTGGAGTTTATCCCGGGGGGACACTGAAGCTTTCTTT. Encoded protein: CAWSLSRGDTEAFF.

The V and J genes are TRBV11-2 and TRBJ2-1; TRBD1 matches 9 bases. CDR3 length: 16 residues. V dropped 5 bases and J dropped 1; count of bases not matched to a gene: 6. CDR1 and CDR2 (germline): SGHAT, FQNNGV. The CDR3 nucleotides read TGTGCCAGCAGCGCCCGACAGGGGGGATCCTACAATGAGCAGTTCTTC. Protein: CASSARQGGSYNEQFF. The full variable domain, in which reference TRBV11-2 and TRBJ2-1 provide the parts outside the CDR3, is EAGVAQSPRYKIIEKRQSVAFWCNPISGHATLYWYQQILGQGPKLLIQFQNNGVVDDSQLPKDRFSAERLKGVDSTLKIQPAKLEDSAVYLCASSARQGGSYNEQFFGPGTRLTVL.

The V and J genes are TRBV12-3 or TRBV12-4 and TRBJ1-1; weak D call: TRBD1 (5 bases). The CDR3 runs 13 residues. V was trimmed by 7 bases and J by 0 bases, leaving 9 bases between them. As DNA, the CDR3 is TGTGCCAGCAACAGACAGCTGAACACTGAAGCTTTCTTT. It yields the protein CASNRQLNTEAFF.

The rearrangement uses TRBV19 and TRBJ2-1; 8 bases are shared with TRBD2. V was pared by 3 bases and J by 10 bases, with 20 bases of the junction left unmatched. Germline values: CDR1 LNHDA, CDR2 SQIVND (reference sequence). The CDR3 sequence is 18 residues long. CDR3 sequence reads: CASSIWASGLLALGEQFF. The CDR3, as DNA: TGTGCCAGTAGTATTTGGGCTAGCGGGCTCTTAGCATTGGGAGAGCAGTTCTTC.

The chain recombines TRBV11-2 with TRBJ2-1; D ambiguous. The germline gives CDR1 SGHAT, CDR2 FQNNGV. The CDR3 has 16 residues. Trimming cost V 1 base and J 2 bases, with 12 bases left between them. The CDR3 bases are TGTGCCAGCAGCTTAGGAGGCAGTAGAACCTACAATGAGCAGTTCTTC. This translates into CASSLGGSRTYNEQFF.

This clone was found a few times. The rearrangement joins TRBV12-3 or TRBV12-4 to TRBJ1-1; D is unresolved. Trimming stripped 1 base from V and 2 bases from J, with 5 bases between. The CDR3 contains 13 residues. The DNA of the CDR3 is TGTGCCAGCAGTTTAGTACAAAACACTGAAGCTTTCTTT. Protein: CASSLVQNTEAFF.

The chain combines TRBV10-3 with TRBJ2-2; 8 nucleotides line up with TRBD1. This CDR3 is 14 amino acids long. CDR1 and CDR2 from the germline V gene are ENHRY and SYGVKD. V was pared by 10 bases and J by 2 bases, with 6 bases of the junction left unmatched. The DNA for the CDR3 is TGTGCCAGCATGGACAGGGCAAACACCGGGGAGCTGTTTTTT. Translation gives CASMDRANTGELFF.

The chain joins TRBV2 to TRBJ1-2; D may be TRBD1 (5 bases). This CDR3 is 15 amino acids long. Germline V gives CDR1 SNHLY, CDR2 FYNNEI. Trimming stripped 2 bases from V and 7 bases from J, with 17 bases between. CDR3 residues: CASSESTSGVGGYTF. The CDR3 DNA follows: TGTGCCAGCAGTGAATCAACATCGGGGGTTGGTGGCTACACCTTC.

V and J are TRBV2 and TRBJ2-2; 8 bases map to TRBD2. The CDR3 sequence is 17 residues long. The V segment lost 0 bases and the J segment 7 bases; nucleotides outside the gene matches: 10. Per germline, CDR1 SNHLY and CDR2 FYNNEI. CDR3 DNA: TGTGCCAGCAGTGAAGCGCTTCCGGGGGGGCCGGACGGGGAGCTGTTTTTT. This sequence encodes CASSEALPGGPDGELFF.

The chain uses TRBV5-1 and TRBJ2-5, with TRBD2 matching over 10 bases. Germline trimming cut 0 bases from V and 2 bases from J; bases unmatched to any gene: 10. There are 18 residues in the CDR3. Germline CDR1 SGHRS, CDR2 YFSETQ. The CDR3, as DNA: TGCGCCAGCAGCTTGGGGCTAGCGGGGGCCCCGGGGCAAGAGACCCAGTACTTC. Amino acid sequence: CASSLGLAGAPGQETQYF. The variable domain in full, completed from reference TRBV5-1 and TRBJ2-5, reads KAGVTQTPRYLIKTRGQQVTLSCSPISGHRSVSWYQQTPGQGLQFLFEYFSETQRNKGNFPGRFSGRQFSNSRSEMNVSTLELGDSALYLCASSLGLAGAPGQETQYFGPGTRLLVL.

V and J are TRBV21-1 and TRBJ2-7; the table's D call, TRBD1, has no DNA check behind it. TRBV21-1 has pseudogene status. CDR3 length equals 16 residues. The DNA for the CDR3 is TGTGCCAGCAACGTACCAGGGGGCCAATGGTCCTACGAGCAGTACTTC. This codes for CASNVPGGQWSYEQYF.